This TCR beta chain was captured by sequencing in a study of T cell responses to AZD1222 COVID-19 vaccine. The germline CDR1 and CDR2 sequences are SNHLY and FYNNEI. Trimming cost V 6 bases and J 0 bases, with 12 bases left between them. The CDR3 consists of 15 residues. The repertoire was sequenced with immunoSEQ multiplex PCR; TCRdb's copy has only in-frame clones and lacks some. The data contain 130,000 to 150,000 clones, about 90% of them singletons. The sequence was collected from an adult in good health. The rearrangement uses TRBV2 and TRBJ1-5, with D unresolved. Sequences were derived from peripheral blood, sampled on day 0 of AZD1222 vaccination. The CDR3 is CASSQDLHSNQPQHF. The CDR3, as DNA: TGTGCCAGCAGCCAGGACCTACATAGCAATCAGCCCCAGCATTTT. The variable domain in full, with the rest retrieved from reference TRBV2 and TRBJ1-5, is EPEVTQTPSHQVTQMGQEVILRCVPISNHLYFYWYRQILGQKVEFLVSFYNNEISEKSEIFDDQFSVERPDGSNFTLKIRSTKLEDSAMYFCASSQDLHSNQPQHFGDGTRLSIL.